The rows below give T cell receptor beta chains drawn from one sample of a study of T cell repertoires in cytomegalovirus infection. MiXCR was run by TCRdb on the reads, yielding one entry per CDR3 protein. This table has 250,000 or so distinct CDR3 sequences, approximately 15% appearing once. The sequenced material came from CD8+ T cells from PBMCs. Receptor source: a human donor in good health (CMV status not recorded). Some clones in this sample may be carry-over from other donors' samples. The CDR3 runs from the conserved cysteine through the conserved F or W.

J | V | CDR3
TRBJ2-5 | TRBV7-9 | CASSGLAARTGETQYF
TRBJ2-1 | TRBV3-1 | CASSHPPGLAGSSYNEQFF
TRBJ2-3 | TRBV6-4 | CASSPAGSTDTQYF
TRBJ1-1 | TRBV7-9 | CASSLISEAFF
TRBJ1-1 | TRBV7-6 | CASSAWTGSTEAFF
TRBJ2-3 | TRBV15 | CATSRAGTATDTQYF
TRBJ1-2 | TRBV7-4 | CASSSGQGLNYGHTF
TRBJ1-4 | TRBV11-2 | CASSQAHRGPNEKLFF
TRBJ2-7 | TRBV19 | CASRDPDRDYEQYF
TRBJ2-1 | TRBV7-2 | CASFRDYNEQFF
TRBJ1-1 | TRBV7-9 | CASSISGYSDTEAFF
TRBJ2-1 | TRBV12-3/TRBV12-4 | CASSTSGTRYNEQFF
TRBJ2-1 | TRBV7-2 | CASSFRGRSSYNEQFF
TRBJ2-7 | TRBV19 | CASSVGTGNYEQYF
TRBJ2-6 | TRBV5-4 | CASSSGQGAGANVLTF
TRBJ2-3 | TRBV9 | CASKLHSGGTDTQYF
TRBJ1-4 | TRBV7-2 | CASSLRTTGNEKLFF
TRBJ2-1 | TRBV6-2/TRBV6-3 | CASLPSGGPYNEQFF
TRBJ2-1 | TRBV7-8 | CASSQSGGIEQFF
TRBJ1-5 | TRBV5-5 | CASSDLQGDQPQHF
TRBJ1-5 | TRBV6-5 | CASSGGQGSEPQHF
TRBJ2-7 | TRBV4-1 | CASSQEGLAHEQYF
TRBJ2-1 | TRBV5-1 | CASSLVGGYNEQFF
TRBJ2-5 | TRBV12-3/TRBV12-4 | CASRKNREETQYF
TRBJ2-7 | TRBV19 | CASSIATGYTSYEQYF
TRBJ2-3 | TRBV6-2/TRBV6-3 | CASRPVGRERTDTQYF
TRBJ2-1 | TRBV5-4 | CASSDTTYNEQFF
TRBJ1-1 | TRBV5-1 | CASSFGTGGRMNTEAFF
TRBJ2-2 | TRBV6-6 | CASPRLDTGELFF
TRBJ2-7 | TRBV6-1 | CASSEANGVGSYEQYF
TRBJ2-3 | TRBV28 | CASSLSPSTDTQYF
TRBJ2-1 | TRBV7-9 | CASSAEVAGGLNEQFF
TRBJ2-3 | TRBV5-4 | CASSLAYRDGGEDTQYF
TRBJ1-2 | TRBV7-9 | CASSLESTSFSYTF
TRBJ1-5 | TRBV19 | CASSLRGSDQPHHF
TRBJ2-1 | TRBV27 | CASSSQGGEQFF
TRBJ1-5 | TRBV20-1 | CSARETGGLNQPQHF
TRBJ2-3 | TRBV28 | CASSLNDLLEPLADTQYF
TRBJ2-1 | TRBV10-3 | CAISETGLAGGNEQFF
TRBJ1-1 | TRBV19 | CASWQGFATEAFF
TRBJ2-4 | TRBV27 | CASSNSGTPRGNIQYF
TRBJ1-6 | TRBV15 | CATSRDRGAGSPLHF
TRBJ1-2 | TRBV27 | CASSLHRGPNYGYTF
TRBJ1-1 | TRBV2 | CASTPFEETMNTEAFF
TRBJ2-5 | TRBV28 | CATKYRGTQETQYF
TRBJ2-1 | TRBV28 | CASTQTGTYNEQFF
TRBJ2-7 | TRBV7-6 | CASSLAGRGSSYEQYF
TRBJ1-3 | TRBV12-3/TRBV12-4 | CASSPPGGSGNTIYF
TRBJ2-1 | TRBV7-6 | CASSLERGEVINEQFF
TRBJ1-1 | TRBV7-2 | CASSLNRNTEAFF
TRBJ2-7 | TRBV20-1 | CSAGLAGGQSDYEQYF
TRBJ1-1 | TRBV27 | CASSSGGVGARVNTEAFF
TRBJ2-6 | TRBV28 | CASRLGDWNSGANVLTF
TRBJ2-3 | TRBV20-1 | CSASSGGEVWADTQYF
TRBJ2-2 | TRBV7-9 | CASSWTSGGSVTGELFF
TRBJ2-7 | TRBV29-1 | CSVEDDYYEQYF
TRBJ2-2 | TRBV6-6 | CASIMGSGELFF